This T cell receptor beta chain was obtained from a study of PD-L1 blockade in urothelial cancer. The CDR3 extends over 15 amino acids. Germline V gene data show CDR1 as LNHNV and CDR2 as YYDKDF (reference sequence). The J segment lost 13 bases and the V segment lost 3 bases, leaving 14 bases of the junction unmatched. Time point noted: peripheral blood 6 weeks after treatment start. The sample holds one count of this clone. Libraries were prepared by immunoSEQ multiplex PCR; TCRdb keeps only in-frame clonotypes and omits some of them. The repertoire holds 100,000 to 150,000 clones, with approximately 85% as singletons.

The chain employs TRBV15 and TRBJ1-4, with 7 positions matching TRBD1. The sequence came from a man between 45 and 60 years old with urothelial cancer. Sequences were derived from PBMCs, sampled around atezolizumab (anti-PD-L1) treatment. The CDR3 bases are TGTGCCACCAGCAGGGACAGGTTTAATGAAGTGTTACTGTTTTTT. This codes for CATSRDRFNEVLLFF.